The 26 T cell receptor beta chains below come from one sample, sequenced in a study of kidney transplant recipient with SARS-CoV-2 infection. TCRdb redid the calling of the reads with MiXCR, one entry per CDR3 protein. Seen here are approximately 250,000 distinct CDR3 sequences, about 30% observed once, and the top ten hold 7% to 8%. Sample: a blood sample, taken at baseline and on roughly day 120 from a kidney transplant recipient. The source of these receptors is a male patient in his thirties who had COVID-19 and was a kidney transplant recipient. The graft donor may be the source of some T cells.

To note about this clonotype: A read error is possible here, since a much larger clone lies one base away. The DNA is omitted, as the CDR3 cannot be located on it reliably, and the CDR3 follows TCRdb's listing. The rearrangement uses TRBV7-5 and TRBJ1-2; the table assigns TRBD1, which was not confirmed against the DNA. TRBV7-5 is a documented pseudogene. The CDR3 is 19 residues long, ends included. The CDR3 loop reads CISVPGQHLEVGKTYGYTF.

Note on this clonotype: This sequence may be a read error, since a much larger clone differs from it by one base. The chain joins TRBV7-2 to TRBJ1-1; D uncertain. V was clipped by 7 bases and J by 9 bases, with 18 bases between them. CDR1 is SGHTA and CDR2 is FQGNSA in the germline V gene. The CDR3 runs to 13 residues. CDR3 residues: CASTFSRGTKAFF. The DNA for the CDR3 is TGTGCCAGCACCTTCTCAAGAGGAACTAAAGCTTTCTTT.

As concerns this clonotype: This CDR3 is missing its conserved last phenylalanine or tryptophan, likely due to a read error. The rearrangement joins TRBV10-2 to TRBJ2-7; D possibly corresponds to TRBD2 (6 bases). This CDR3 contains 14 residues. The germline CDR1 and CDR2 sequences are WSHSY and SAAADI. V was clipped by 2 bases and J by 1 base, with 9 bases between them. This chain's CDR3 is CASSETAGSYEQYL. The CDR3 bases are TGCGCCAGCAGTGAGACGGCGGGATCCTACGAGCAGTACCTC.

This clonotype has a count of ten or more. The CDR3, as DNA: TGTGCCAGCAGCCTCATCGGTCCCATTTCTTTCTCTGAGACCCAGTACTTC. The encoded protein is CASSLIGPISFSETQYF. The chain recombines TRBV3-1 with TRBJ2-5; D call uncertain. Germline values: CDR1 LGHDT, CDR2 YNNKEL (reference sequence). V was clipped by 4 bases and J by 5 bases, with 23 bases between them. This CDR3 contains 17 residues.

This chain joins TRBV6-5 and TRBJ2-3; D gene unclear. Looked up from germline, CDR1 is MNHEY and CDR2 is SVGAGI. Trimming removed 5 bases at V and 5 bases at J, with 14 bases between. The CDR3 spans 14 residues. The CDR3 DNA is TGTGCCAGCAGTAACCGGGCCGTGGAAGATACGCAGTATTTT. This encodes CASSNRAVEDTQYF.

Points on this clonotype: Given a much more abundant clone one base away, this may be a read error. V gene TRBV4-3 combines with J gene TRBJ1-2; D is unresolved. The length of the CDR3 is 17 residues. Germline V lookup: CDR1 LGHNA, CDR2 YSLEER. V was clipped by 4 bases and J by 7 bases, with 25 bases between them. The CDR3 reads CASSLFRGRRKTCGYTF. The DNA of the CDR3 is TGCGCCAGCAGCCTATTTCGAGGACGTCGAAAGACCTGTGGCTACACCTTC.

This clonotype has ten or more counts. The chain recombines TRBV10-1 with TRBJ1-3; D gene uncertain. CDR1 and CDR2 from the germline V gene are WNHNN and SYGVQD (reference sequence). V shed 8 bases and J shed 10 bases, with 15 bases lying between them. The CDR3 is 12 residues long. DNA for the CDR3: TGCGCCAGCGCCGGTCCCGGCGGGACCATATATTTT. This encodes CASAGPGGTIYF.

On this clonotype: A single base separates this from a much larger clone, so it may be a read error. This CDR3 is CASSVHVATVMQDTQYF. In DNA, the CDR3 is TGTGCCAGCAGCGTGCACGTAGCTACAGTCATGCAAGATACGCAGTATTTT. The chain is built from TRBV21-1 and TRBJ2-3. TRBV21-1 is reported as a pseudogene. This CDR3 comprises 17 residues.

On this clonotype itself: This may stem from a read error, because a much larger clone lies one nucleotide away. The J gene is TRBJ1-2, the V gene TRBV12-3 or TRBV12-4; D gene ambiguous. The CDR3 is 17 amino acids. CDR3 protein: CASSSDRSFRKTYGYIF. CDR3 nucleotide sequence: TGTGCCAGCAGTTCAGATCGCAGCTTCCGAAAGACCTATGGCTACATCTTC.

This clonotype has only one observation. This clone may be a read error of a much larger clone one base away. The chain joins TRBV19 to TRBJ2-1; 12 bases are shared with TRBD2. Germline V gene data show CDR1 as LNHDA and CDR2 as SQIVND (reference sequence). The CDR3 has 16 amino acids. The CDR3 here is CVSSILTSGRFNEQFF. CDR3 sequence (DNA): TGTGTAAGTAGTATACTTACTAGCGGGAGGTTTAATGAGCAGTTCTTC. Looking up the rest from reference TRBV19 and TRBJ2-1 gives the full variable domain: DGGITQSPKYLFRKEGQNVTLSCEQNLNHDAMYWYRQDPGQGLRLIYYSQIVNDFQKGDIAEGYSVSREKKESFPLTVTSAQKNPTAFYLCVSSILTSGRFNEQFFGPGTRLTVL.

As to this clonotype: A read error may be the cause here, since a much bigger clone is one base away. The genes are TRBV5-1 and TRBJ2-2; TRBD1 aligns across 7 bases. Germline trimming cut 7 bases from V and 2 bases from J; bases unmatched to any gene: 8. Looked up from germline, CDR1 is SGHRS and CDR2 is YFSETQ. The CDR3 totals 15 residues. The CDR3 is CASRPGTANTGELFF. CDR3 coding DNA: TGCGCCAGCCGCCCTGGGACAGCTAACACCGGGGAGCTGTTTTTT. Based on the CDR3 plus reference TRBV5-1 and TRBJ2-2, the full variable domain is KAGVTQTPRYLIKTRGQQVTLSCSPISGHRSVSWYQQTPGQGLQFLFEYFSETQRNKGNFPGRFSGRQFSNSRSEMNVSTLELGDSALYLCASRPGTANTGELFFGEGSRLTVL.

This clonotype was observed a handful of times. The chain joins TRBV27 to TRBJ2-5; no reliable D call. Deletions cut 8 bases from V and 5 bases from J, with 9 bases between. CDR3 size: 11 residues. The germline gives CDR1 MNHEY, CDR2 SMNVEV (reference sequence). The CDR3 region has the DNA TGTGCCAGCCCCAATACGGAGACCCAGTACTTC. Translating gives CASPNTETQYF.

This clonotype has ten or more counts. This chain uses TRBV4-3 with TRBJ1-5, with 7 bases fitting TRBD1. The trim removed 0 bases at V and 7 bases at J, leaving 15 bases unmatched. Germline CDR1 is LGHNA and CDR2 is YSLEER. The CDR3 is 18 amino acids. CDR3 DNA sequence: TGCGCCAGCAGCCAAGATGTTTGGGGGCAGGGGGTATTCCAGCCCCAGCATTTT. The encoded protein is CASSQDVWGQGVFQPQHF.

The chain links TRBV4-1 to TRBJ2-3, with D hard to call. V lost 1 base and J 1 base, leaving 6 bases between the germline ends. This CDR3 spans 14 amino acids. Germline values: CDR1 MGHRA, CDR2 YSYEKL. The CDR3 here is CASSQVGGTDTQYF. In DNA, the CDR3 is TGCGCCAGCAGCCAAGTCGGTGGCACAGATACGCAGTATTTT.

On this clonotype itself: With a much larger clone just one base away, this may be a read error. The V gene is TRBV19, the J gene TRBJ1-5, with TRBD1 matching 10 bases. The germline V gene has CDR1 LNHDA and CDR2 SQIVND (reference sequence). CDR3 length: 14 residues. V shed 7 bases and J 9 bases; nucleotides not matched to a gene: 9. The CDR3 nucleotides are TGTGCCAGTAACCGGGACAGGGGAAGTCGGCCCCAGCATTTT. Encoded protein: CASNRDRGSRPQHF.

The chain links TRBV20-1 to TRBJ2-5, with D maybe TRBD1 (7 bases). Germline values: CDR1 DFQATT, CDR2 SNEGSKA (reference sequence). With 2 bases removed from V and 5 bases from J, the gap between germline ends came to 21 bases. The CDR3 spans 16 residues. In DNA, the CDR3 is TGCAGTGCTAGAACCGGGCAGGGGGGCCCCCAGGAGACCCAGTACTTC. It yields the protein CSARTGQGGPQETQYF.

This clonotype appeared a few times. An end of the junction does not agree with germline; a read error may underlie this. The chain combines TRBV7-2 with TRBJ1-2; D is undetermined. Germline CDR1 and CDR2: SGHTA and FQGNSA. The CDR3 contains 14 residues. The CDR3 is CAGSPAGAPYGYTF. The CDR3, as DNA: TGTGCCGGCAGCCCAGCGGGAGCCCCCTATGGCTACACCTTC.

Only one count was recorded for this clonotype. This may be a read error: a much more frequent sequence differs by one nucleotide. V is TRBV7-6 and J is TRBJ2-7; D remains ambiguous. Germline-derived CDR1 and CDR2 are SGHVS and FNYEAQ. This CDR3 region has 13 residues. The CDR3 loop is CANSLGGRYEQYF. The DNA for the CDR3 is TGTGCCAACAGCTTAGGTGGTAGGTACGAGCAGTACTTC.

Of note for this clonotype: This may arise from a read error, as a much more abundant clone is one base away. The chain couples TRBV3-1 to TRBJ2-5; TRBD2 might be the D (6 bases). The CDR3 consists of 17 residues. Germline V lookup: CDR1 LGHDT, CDR2 YNNKEL (reference sequence). CDR3 sequence reads: CANSGYIPISFSETQYF. The CDR3 coding sequence is TGTGCCAACAGCGGGTATATTCCCATTTCTTTCTCTGAGACCCAGTACTTC.

This clonotype was counted many times. The chain combines TRBV5-1 with TRBJ2-5; D is perhaps TRBD1 (5 bases). Germline CDR1 and CDR2: SGHRS and YFSETQ. CDR3 length: 14 residues. Trimming stripped 3 bases from V and 1 base from J, with 10 bases between. The CDR3 is CASSWLTAQETQYF. CDR3 bases: TGCGCCAGCAGCTGGTTGACAGCCCAAGAGACCCAGTACTTC.

A single count supports this clonotype. A read error is possible here, since a much larger clone lies one base away. V usage is TRBV27 and J usage is TRBJ1-6, with D possibly TRBD1 on 6 matching bases. There are 16 residues in the CDR3. The germline CDR1 and CDR2 sequences are MNHEY and SMNVEV (reference sequence). CDR3 nucleotides: TGTGCCAGCAGTTTGGCGGTTAACAGGGAGAGTTCACCCTTCCACTTT. Amino acids: CASSLAVNRESSPFHF.

The sample holds many counts of this clonotype. The chain couples TRBV6-5 to TRBJ2-5, with 8 bases matching TRBD1. The CDR3 is made up of 14 amino acids. Germline V CDR1 and CDR2: MNHEY, SVGAGI. The ends lost 6 bases at V and 4 bases at J; junction bases unmatched: 7. CDR3 DNA: TGTGCCAGCAGCAAGACAGGGGATCCAGAGACCCAGTACTTC. Its protein product is CASSKTGDPETQYF.

The chain is built from TRBV5-5 and TRBJ2-1; perhaps TRBD2 as D (5 bases). CDR1 and CDR2 from the germline V gene are SGHKS and YYEKEE (reference sequence). This CDR3 is 15 amino acids long. V lost 4 bases and J 8 bases, leaving 19 bases between the germline ends. The CDR3 sequence: CASSLAGTTSHEQFF. DNA of the CDR3: TGTGCCAGCAGCCTGGCGGGTACTACGTCCCATGAGCAGTTCTTC.

In the case of this clonotype: Given a much more abundant clone one base away, this may be a read error. The rearrangement links TRBV12-2 to TRBJ1-2. TRBV12-2 is deemed a pseudogene. The CDR3 has 17 amino acids. This CDR3 reads CASREAATPRKTYGYTF. CDR3 bases: TGTGCAAGTCGCGAGGCGGCGACTCCACGAAAGACCTATGGCTACACCTTC.

In its sample, this clonotype was seen many times. The DNA of the CDR3 is TGTGCCAGCAGCTTAGTGGGGGGGGCTAACTATGGCTACACCTTC. Protein sequence: CASSLVGGANYGYTF. V is TRBV7-9 and J is TRBJ1-2; tentatively, D is TRBD1 (5 bases). The CDR3 spans 15 residues. V was trimmed by 1 base and J by 0 bases, leaving 9 bases between them. CDR1 SEHNR and CDR2 FQNEAQ come from the germline V gene (reference sequence). Variable domain in full (rest from reference TRBV7-9 and TRBJ1-2): DTGVSQNPRHKITKRGQNVTFRCDPISEHNRLYWYRQTLGQGPEFLTYFQNEAQLEKSRLLSDRFSAERPKGSFSTLEIQRTEQGDSAMYLCASSLVGGANYGYTFGSGTRLTVV.

This clonotype was detected many times. This chain uses TRBV2 with TRBJ2-2, with TRBD1 identical over 7 bases. The CDR3 totals 16 residues. Per germline, CDR1 SNHLY and CDR2 FYNNEI. Losses at the gene ends were 7 bases for V and 2 bases for J; bases not matched to a gene: 10. The CDR3 DNA sequence: TGTGCCAGCACCGACTGGGGGACAGCTAACACCGGGGAGCTGTTTTTT. Protein sequence: CASTDWGTANTGELFF.